This T cell receptor (beta chain) was sequenced in a study of cytomegalovirus exposure and HLA in healthy donors. Study-level background: Membership in the Caucasian-associated ancestry cluster was found for about 80% of fewer than 450 genotyped donors. The study, taken as a whole, reports: Some segments of the V type, notably TRBV6-2 and TRBV6-3, were excluded as indistinguishable. Information on immune exposure was restricted to one variable (CMV serostatus). A missense DCLRE1C variant was associated with V- and J-gene trimming of TCR beta chains in a later analysis, and an independent cohort replicated the association.

Use of 60 Vbeta and 13 Jbeta primers characterized the PCR. Clones were sequenced by immunoSEQ multiplex PCR, and TCRdb holds only the in-frame ones, with some missing. Of under 200,000 clones detected, 77% appear once; the ten largest clones hold roughly 2.6%. Note on this clone: Its antigen is not known.

The V end was cut by 0 bases, the J end by 10 bases, with 10 bases between. This CDR3 has 12 amino acids. Germline loops: CDR1 SGHAT, CDR2 FQNNGV. The sample was PBMCs. The J gene is TRBJ2-7, the V gene TRBV11-2; D gene ambiguous. This TCR was recovered from a woman aged 40-49 years in good health and CMV-seropositive. CDR3 amino acids: CASSLDQTVQYF. As DNA, the CDR3 is TGTGCCAGCAGCTTAGATCAAACGGTTCAGTACTTC.